One sample yielded the 11 T cell receptor beta chains listed below, sequenced in a study of regulatory T cells in long-lasting Graves disease. Combining iRepertoire HTBI primers with Arm-PCR of CDR3 regions, the authors built TCR beta libraries. TCRdb itself ran the multiplex PCR reads through MiXCR, one entry per CDR3 protein. Of roughly 610,000 distinct CDR3 sequences in the sample, 15% to 20% were seen once. Indicated time point: newly diagnosed GD, antithyroid drugs for less than 3 months. Construction of the TCR library relied on RNA isolated from PBMCs. A further study also used this sample, focusing on T cells in Graves' hyperthyroidism and ophthalmopathy.

Sequenced here: peripheral blood mononuclear cells (PBMCs), sampled at new diagnosis, from a patient treated with antithyroid drugs. All receptors derive from a woman aged 30 to 39 with Graves disease.

This clonotype was seen repeatedly, ten times or more. This chain connects TRBV2 to TRBJ2-7; the D gene is possibly TRBD2 (5 bases). The CDR3 is 12 residues long. Germline assignment: CDR1 SNHLY and CDR2 FYNNEI. Trimming took 8 bases from V and 4 from J, leaving 12 bases between them. DNA of the CDR3: TGTGCCAGCTCTGCGGAGCGGTACGAGCAGTACTTC. The encoded protein is CASSAERYEQYF. The full variable domain, with the rest looked up from reference TRBV2 and TRBJ2-7, is EPEVTQTPSHQVTQMGQEVILRCVPISNHLYFYWYRQILGQKVEFLVSFYNNEISEKSEIFDDQFSVERPDGSNFTLKIRSTKLEDSAMYFCASSAERYEQYFGPGTRLTVT.

In this sample, this clonotype turned up a few times. The chain employs TRBV7-9 and TRBJ2-2; D is unresolved. Trimming stripped 5 bases from V and 6 bases from J, with 25 bases between. The CDR3 extends over 18 amino acids. Per germline, CDR1 SEHNR and CDR2 FQNEAQ (reference sequence). The CDR3 reads CASSRRIPNITIAGELFF. CDR3 DNA: TGTGCCAGCAGCCGACGAATACCAAACATAACTATCGCCGGGGAGCTGTTTTTT.

This clonotype was picked up many times. The CDR3 DNA follows: TGTGCCACACGGAGGGGGGGTTCTTGGGAGACCCAGTACTTC. Encoded protein: CATRRGGSWETQYF. The chain carries TRBV2 and TRBJ2-5, with D perhaps matching TRBD2 (7 bases). The ends were cut back, 10 bases at V and 5 bases at J, with 20 bases in the middle. Germline CDR1 reads SNHLY; CDR2 reads FYNNEI. The CDR3 is 14 amino acids.

This sequence joins TRBV27 and TRBJ2-2; weak D call: TRBD2 (6 bases). V was shortened by 6 bases and J by 0 bases, with 20 bases between the two germline ends. This CDR3 spans 18 amino acids. CDR1 is MNHEY and CDR2 is SMNVEV in the germline V gene (reference sequence). The CDR3 DNA reads TGTGCCAGCAGCCGAAAACCGCGGGATCGTACGAACACCGGGGAGCTGTTTTTT. Translating it yields CASSRKPRDRTNTGELFF.

The chain carries TRBV2 and TRBJ2-3; 11 nucleotides line up with TRBD2. The CDR3 is made up of 19 amino acids. Germline loops: CDR1 SNHLY, CDR2 FYNNEI. V was clipped by 6 bases and J by 0 bases; unmatched bases: 14. This chain's CDR3 is CASRGSSGRMGGSTDTQYF. The CDR3 nucleotides are TGTGCCAGCAGAGGTTCTAGCGGGAGGATGGGCGGGAGCACAGATACGCAGTATTTT. Drawing the rest from reference TRBV2 and TRBJ2-3, the complete variable domain is EPEVTQTPSHQVTQMGQEVILRCVPISNHLYFYWYRQILGQKVEFLVSFYNNEISEKSEIFDDQFSVERPDGSNFTLKIRSTKLEDSAMYFCASRGSSGRMGGSTDTQYFGPGTRLTVL.

This clonotype was recorded at least ten times. The gene calls are TRBV27 and TRBJ1-1, with 7 bases lining up with TRBD1. V lost 5 bases and J lost 7; bases outside the gene matches: 13. The CDR3 consists of 15 residues. The V gene's germline CDR1 is MNHEY and CDR2 SMNVEV (reference sequence). CDR3 nucleotide sequence: TGTGCCAGCAGTCGACAGGGACAAGGGCCTGGTGAAGCTTTCTTT. Protein sequence: CASSRQGQGPGEAFF.

The chain employs TRBV30 and TRBJ1-3; tentative D call: TRBD1 (6 bases). Germline V gives CDR1 GTSNPN, CDR2 SVGIG (reference sequence). V gave up 7 bases and J gave up 0 bases, with 10 bases separating them. This CDR3 is built from 13 residues. This CDR3 reads CASLGASGNTIYF. In nucleotides, the CDR3 is TGTGCCTCCTTGGGGGCCTCTGGAAACACCATATATTTT.

The chain employs TRBV6-2 or TRBV6-3 and TRBJ1-5; possible D gene TRBD1, 5 bases. Trimming left V 11 bases short and J 0 bases short, with 11 bases between. CDR3 length: 13 amino acids. CDR1 and CDR2 (germline): MNHEY, SVGEGT. The CDR3 sequence: CAGRQYSNQPQHF. CDR3 bases: TGTGCCGGACGACAGTATAGCAATCAGCCCCAGCATTTT.

This clonotype was detected many times. CDR3 residues: CASSLQPNYGYTF. Here the CDR3 DNA reads TGTGCCAGCAGTCTACAGCCTAACTATGGCTACACCTTC. V and J are TRBV6-1 and TRBJ1-2; D remains ambiguous. The CDR3 totals 13 residues. With 5 bases removed from V and 0 bases from J, the gap between germline ends came to 7 bases. Germline V gene lookup returns CDR1 MNHNS and CDR2 SASEGT.

This clonotype was observed many times. The CDR3 loop reads CASSPGGTGGSRTEAFF. The DNA of the CDR3 is TGTGCCAGCAGCCCGGGGGGTACCGGTGGGTCGCGAACTGAAGCTTTCTTT. This chain connects TRBV6-2 or TRBV6-3 to TRBJ1-1, with D maybe TRBD1 (5 bases). Germline CDR1 MNHEY, CDR2 SVGEGT. V was shortened by 6 bases and J by 5 bases, with 25 bases between the two germline ends. This CDR3 comprises 17 residues.

This clonotype was found many times. This chain connects TRBV2 to TRBJ1-6, with 10 bases fitting TRBD1. Losses at the gene ends were 4 bases for V and 10 bases for J; bases not matched to a gene: 4. Germline loops: CDR1 SNHLY, CDR2 FYNNEI. The CDR3 runs 14 residues. The CDR3 sequence is CASSGQGAYSPLHF. The DNA for the CDR3 is TGTGCCAGCAGTGGACAGGGGGCTTACTCACCCCTCCACTTT.